The 16 T cell receptor beta chains listed next were all sequenced from one sample in a study of CD8 T cells in Susac syndrome. A quantity of roughly 0.5 to 1 ug RNA underwent reverse transcription using random hexamers. TCRdb re-called the immunoSEQ multiplex PCR reads with MiXCR, one entry per CDR3 protein. The sample comprises 53,000 or so distinct CDR3 sequences, approximately 93% of which are singletons, and 0.5% to 0.6% rests with the top ten. Source material: CD8+ T cells from PBMCs. The receptors come from a human donor in good health.

The V gene is TRBV20-1, the J gene TRBJ1-3; no clear D. CDR1 is DFQATT, CDR2 SNEGSKA, per germline (reference sequence). Trimming took 6 bases from V and 0 from J, leaving 9 bases between them. This CDR3 is 13 amino acids long. The CDR3 reads CSAAGSSGNTIYF. As DNA, the CDR3 is TGCAGTGCGGCGGGGAGCTCTGGAAACACCATATATTTT.

This rearrangement joins TRBV18 to TRBJ2-7, with D perhaps TRBD1 (6 bases). The CDR3 runs to 17 residues. Trimming pared 0 bases from V and 0 bases from J, leaving 15 bases between. Germline V gene lookup returns CDR1 KGHSH and CDR2 LQKENI. The CDR3 here is CASSPPPQGPSSYEQYF. The CDR3 nucleotides read TGTGCCAGCTCACCACCCCCCCAGGGGCCAAGCTCCTACGAGCAGTACTTC.

This chain joins TRBV7-2 and TRBJ1-2; the D is unclear. V lost 1 base and J lost 0, with 9 bases in between. Germline CDR1 and CDR2: SGHTA and FQGNSA. This CDR3 has 15 amino acids. The CDR3 DNA reads TGTGCCAGCAGCTTAGACTACAGTACTAACTATGGCTACACCTTC. Its protein is CASSLDYSTNYGYTF.

This sequence joins TRBV7-9 and TRBJ1-3; D remains ambiguous. V lost 4 bases, J lost 10 bases, and 14 bases lay in between. The CDR3 loop spans 13 amino acids. CDR1 SEHNR and CDR2 FQNEAQ come from the germline V gene (reference sequence). The chain's CDR3 is CASSSGLKGTIYF. In DNA form, the CDR3 reads TGTGCCAGCAGCTCGGGCCTGAAAGGGACCATATATTTT.

The chain joins TRBV5-1 to TRBJ2-7; D possibly corresponds to TRBD1 (5 bases). Germline CDR1 reads SGHRS; CDR2 reads YFSETQ. This CDR3 region has 16 residues. Between the trimmed V and J ends, which lost 0 bases and 1 base, there was a span of 14 bases. The CDR3 sequence is CASSLVGREVSYEQYF. The CDR3 DNA is TGCGCCAGCAGCTTGGTGGGCAGGGAAGTATCCTACGAGCAGTACTTC. Combining the CDR3 with reference TRBV5-1 and TRBJ2-7 gives the whole variable domain KAGVTQTPRYLIKTRGQQVTLSCSPISGHRSVSWYQQTPGQGLQFLFEYFSETQRNKGNFPGRFSGRQFSNSRSEMNVSTLELGDSALYLCASSLVGREVSYEQYFGPGTRLTVT.

The V gene is TRBV5-1, the J gene TRBJ1-1; no firm D call. V shed 0 bases and J shed 2 bases, with 5 bases lying between them. Germline lookup yields CDR1 SGHRS and CDR2 YFSETQ. The CDR3 is made up of 13 amino acids. CDR3 amino acids: CASSLAVNTEAFF. CDR3 DNA: TGCGCCAGCAGCTTGGCTGTAAACACTGAAGCTTTCTTT.

This clonotype came up a few times. The rearrangement uses TRBV3-1 and TRBJ2-5; TRBD2 matches at 8 bases. J was trimmed by 4 bases and V by 4 bases; bases with no gene match: 8. The CDR3 totals 15 residues. Germline CDR1 and CDR2: LGHDT and YNNKEL (reference sequence). CDR3 in DNA: TGTGCCAGCAGCCGTGGAACGGGAGGGCGAGAGACCCAGTACTTC. This translates into CASSRGTGGRETQYF.

CDR3 amino acids: CSVVTEFLIQTQYF. CDR3 nucleotides: TGCAGCGTAGTAACAGAGTTCCTGATACAGACCCAGTACTTC. This sequence joins TRBV29-1 and TRBJ2-5; D not certain. The V and J ends lost 6 bases and 6 bases respectively, with 20 bases between them. The CDR3 totals 14 residues. Germline-derived CDR1 and CDR2 are SQVTM and ANQGSEA.

This rearrangement joins TRBV4-1 to TRBJ1-5; TRBD1 agrees at 7 bases. Trimming took 6 bases from V and 5 from J; bases not matched to a gene: 10. Per the germline V gene, CDR1 is MGHRA and CDR2 is YSYEKL. CDR3 length: 15 residues. The CDR3 sequence: CASRPSGGLDQPQHF. CDR3 nucleotide sequence: TGCGCCAGCAGACCCTCAGGGGGGCTGGATCAGCCCCAGCATTTT.

This chain uses TRBV19 with TRBJ2-1, with TRBD2 as a possible D gene (6 bases). Germline V gives CDR1 LNHDA, CDR2 SQIVND (reference sequence). V was shortened by 5 bases and J by 8 bases, with 16 bases between the two germline ends. CDR3 length: 14 residues. The CDR3 is CASSPYPLADEQFF. DNA for the CDR3: TGTGCCAGTAGTCCGTACCCACTAGCAGATGAGCAGTTCTTC.

V usage is TRBV4-1 and J usage is TRBJ1-2; TRBD1 agrees at 8 bases. Looked up from germline, CDR1 is MGHRA and CDR2 is YSYEKL. The CDR3 contains 14 residues. Trimming removed 4 bases from V and 4 bases from J; junction bases left unmatched: 5. CDR3: CASSRTGGVYGYTF. The CDR3, as DNA: TGCGCCAGCAGCCGTACAGGGGGGGTCTATGGCTACACCTTC.

CDR3 DNA sequence: TGTGCCAGCAGCCACTTAACCGGGGCCAACGTCCTGACTTTC. Amino acids: CASSHLTGANVLTF. The chain links TRBV3-1 to TRBJ2-6, with D uncertain. V gave up 3 bases and J gave up 4 bases, with 7 bases separating them. This CDR3 spans 14 amino acids. CDR1 and CDR2 (germline): LGHDT, YNNKEL (reference sequence).

The chain employs TRBV19 and TRBJ1-1; tentatively, D is TRBD1 (5 bases). Germline V gene data show CDR1 as LNHDA and CDR2 as SQIVND (reference sequence). The V gene lost 11 bases and the J gene lost 4 bases, with 23 bases spanning the gap. CDR3 length: 15 amino acids. This chain's CDR3 is CAPRGRALWCTEAFF. As DNA, the CDR3 is TGTGCCCCCCGGGGGAGGGCCCTATGGTGCACTGAAGCTTTCTTT.

This clonotype was seen a few times. V is TRBV7-9 and J is TRBJ2-3; no firm D call. Germline V gives CDR1 SEHNR, CDR2 FQNEAQ (reference sequence). V gave up 3 bases and J gave up 5 bases, with 9 bases separating them. The CDR3 sequence is 13 residues long. CDR3 loop: CASSLPLQDTQYF. The CDR3 DNA reads as TGTGCCAGCAGCTTGCCCCTTCAAGATACGCAGTATTTT.

The chain links TRBV27 to TRBJ1-1, with 7 bases fitting TRBD1. With 7 bases clipped from V and 7 bases from J, the junction kept 9 bases outside the gene matches. Germline V CDR1 and CDR2: MNHEY, SMNVEV (reference sequence). The CDR3 runs 13 residues. The CDR3 DNA sequence: TGTGCCAGCATTCCACAGGGGTGGGGTGAAGCTTTCTTT. It yields the protein CASIPQGWGEAFF.

The V gene is TRBV6-5, the J gene TRBJ1-2; 7 bases map to TRBD1. Germline values: CDR1 MNHEY, CDR2 SVGAGI. J was trimmed by 4 bases and V by 6 bases; bases with no gene match: 20. The CDR3 loop spans 18 amino acids. Here the CDR3 reads CASSHSTGPTKLVYGYTF. In DNA form, the CDR3 reads TGTGCCAGCAGCCACTCGACAGGGCCAACGAAATTAGTCTATGGCTACACCTTC.